This TCR beta chain was retrieved from a study of blood T cell repertoires in COVID-19. The CDR3 is made up of 15 amino acids. Trimming pared 2 bases from V and 0 bases from J, leaving 8 bases between. Per the germline V gene, CDR1 is MNHNY and CDR2 is SVGAGI (reference sequence). Per the original methods: Researchers report that nucleated cell counts were estimated from reference gene primer amplification. TCRdb's copy holds only in-frame clones and misses some; the assay was immunoSEQ multiplex PCR. Clone size and the V and J calls come from that table; the DNA yielded D and trimming. This table has about 240,000 clones, over 70% appearing once. A single count supports this clone.

The sequenced sample consisted of peripheral blood. The rearrangement links TRBV6-6 to TRBJ2-1; D uncertain. The clonotype originates from an elderly woman with acute or convalescent COVID-19. The chain's CDR3 is CASSYEASSYNEQFF. The CDR3 region has the DNA TGTGCCAGCAGTTACGAGGCGAGCTCCTACAATGAGCAGTTCTTC.